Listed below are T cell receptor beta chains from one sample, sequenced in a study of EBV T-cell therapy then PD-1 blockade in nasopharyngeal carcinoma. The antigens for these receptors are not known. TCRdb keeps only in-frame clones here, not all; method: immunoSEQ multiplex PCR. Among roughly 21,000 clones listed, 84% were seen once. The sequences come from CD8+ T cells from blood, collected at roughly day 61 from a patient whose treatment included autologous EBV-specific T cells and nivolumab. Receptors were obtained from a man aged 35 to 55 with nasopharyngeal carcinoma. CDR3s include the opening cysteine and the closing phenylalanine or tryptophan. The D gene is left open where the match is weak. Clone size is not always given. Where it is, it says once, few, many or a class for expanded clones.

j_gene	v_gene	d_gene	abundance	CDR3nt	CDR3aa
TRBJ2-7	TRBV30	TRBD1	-	TGTGCCTGGACCAGGGGGACAGGGGTCGACGAGCAGTACTTC	CAWTRGTGVDEQYF
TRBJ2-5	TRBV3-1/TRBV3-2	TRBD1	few	TGTGCCAGCAGCCAAGATGGAACAGGGGGCTATGAGACCCAGTACTTC	CASSQDGTGGYETQYF
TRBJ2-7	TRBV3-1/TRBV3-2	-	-	TGTGCCAGCAGCCAAGACTGGGCTTCCTACGAGCAGTACTTC	CASSQDWASYEQYF
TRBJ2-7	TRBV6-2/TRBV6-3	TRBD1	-	TGTGCCAGCAGTTACTCGGGGGACAGCTCCTACGAGCAGTACTTC	CASSYSGDSSYEQYF
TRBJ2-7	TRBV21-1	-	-	TGTGCCAGCACCGACGGGACAGGGGTCTACGAGCAGTACTTC	CASTDGTGVYEQYF
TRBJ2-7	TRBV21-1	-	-	TGTGCCAGCAGCAAGGGACAGGGATTGGGTCGATACGAGCAGTACTTC	CASSKGQGLGRYEQYF
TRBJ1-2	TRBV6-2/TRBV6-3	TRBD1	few	TGTGCCAGCAGCCCCCGGACAGGCCGCTCTAACTATGGCTACACCTTC	CASSPRTGRSNYGYTF
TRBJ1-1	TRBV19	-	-	TGTGCCAGTAGGGCTCTCCTGGGGGGCGGCACTGAAGCTTTCTTT	CASRALLGGGTEAFF
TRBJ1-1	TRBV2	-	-	TGTGCCAGCAGTGGGGGATGGAGGAACACTGAAGCTTTCTTT	CASSGGWRNTEAFF
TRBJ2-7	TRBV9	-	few	TGTGCCAGCAGCGGGGACCAGCCGTGGGAGCAGTACTTC	CASSGDQPWEQYF
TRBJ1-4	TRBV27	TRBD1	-	TGTGCCAGCAGTTCATCAGGGGGCGAGGAGAGTGAAAAACTGTTTTTT	CASSSSGGEESEKLFF
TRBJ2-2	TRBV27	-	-	TGTGCCAGCAGTTTAGGGGGGAAGATCACCGGGGAGCTGTTTTTT	CASSLGGKITGELFF
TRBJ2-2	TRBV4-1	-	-	TGCGCCAGCGCTGAGCAGTTTGACACCGGGGAGCTGTTTTTT	CASAEQFDTGELFF
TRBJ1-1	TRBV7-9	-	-	TGTGCCAGCAGCTTAGGCCATCTCACTGAAGCTTTCTTT	CASSLGHLTEAFF
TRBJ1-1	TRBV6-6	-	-	TGTGCCAGCAGTTACTCGAGTGTTGGGAACACTGAAGCTTTCTTT	CASSYSSVGNTEAFF
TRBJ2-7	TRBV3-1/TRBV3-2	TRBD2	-	TGTGCCAGCAGCCAATGGCGGGAGCCTTACGAGCAGTACTTC	CASSQWREPYEQYF
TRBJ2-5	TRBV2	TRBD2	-	TGTGCCAGCAGCTCTGGACTAGCGGGGGGAGAGACCCAGTACTTC	CASSSGLAGGETQYF
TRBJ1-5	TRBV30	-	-	TGTGCCTGGAGTGTACCTTCCTGGGAGGTCTATCAGCCCCAGCATTTT	CAWSVPSWEVYQPQHF
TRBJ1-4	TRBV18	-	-	TGTGCCAGCTCACCGGGTGAAAAACTGTTTTTT	CASSPGEKLFF
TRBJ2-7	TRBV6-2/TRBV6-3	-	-	TGTGCCAGCAGTTACGGGGGGTTTGGCTACGAGCAGTACTTC	CASSYGGFGYEQYF
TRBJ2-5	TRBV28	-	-	TGTGCCGGCAGCCTCGGGGCAGTCATCCAAGAGACCCAGTACTTC	CAGSLGAVIQETQYF
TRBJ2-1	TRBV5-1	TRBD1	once	TGCGCCAGCAGCTTGGAAGGGCCCAGGACAGGGATTAACAATGAGCAGTTCTTC	CASSLEGPRTGINNEQFF
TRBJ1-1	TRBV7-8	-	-	TGTGCCAGCAGCTTAAGGCAGGGACCGACCACTGAAGCTTTCTTT	CASSLRQGPTTEAFF
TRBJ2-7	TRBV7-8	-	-	TGTGCCAGCAGCTTATTGGTAGGGCAGAGGCCAGACGAGCAGTACTTC	CASSLLVGQRPDEQYF
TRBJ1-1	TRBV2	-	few	TGTGCCAGCAGTGATCCCGGAGGACAGACTGGGGGTAACACTGAAGCTTTCTTT	CASSDPGGQTGGNTEAFF
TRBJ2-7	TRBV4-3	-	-	TGCGCCAGCAGCCAAGATCAGGGGGGTTTCCGCGAGCAGTACTTC	CASSQDQGGFREQYF
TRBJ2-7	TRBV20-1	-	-	TGCAGTGCTAGAACGGACGAGCAGTACTTC	CSARTDEQYF
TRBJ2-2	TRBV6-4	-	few	TGTGCCAGCAGTGACTCGAGGCAGGAAAACACCGGGGAGCTGTTTTTT	CASSDSRQENTGELFF
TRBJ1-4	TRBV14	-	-	TGTGCCAGCAGCCAACAAGGGGGAACTAATGAAAAACTGTTTTTT	CASSQQGGTNEKLFF
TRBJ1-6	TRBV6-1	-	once	TGTGCCAGCAGTGAACGGGATAATTCACCCCTCCACTTT	CASSERDNSPLHF
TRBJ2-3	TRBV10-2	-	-	TGCGCCAGCAGCGTTGCAGATACGCAGTATTTT	CASSVADTQYF
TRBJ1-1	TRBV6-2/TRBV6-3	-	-	TGTGCCAGCAGTCCCGGGTGGGAAGCTTTCTTT	CASSPGWEAFF
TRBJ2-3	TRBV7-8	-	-	TGTGCCAGCAGCCCCGGTCGTACTAGCACAGATACGCAGTATTTT	CASSPGRTSTDTQYF
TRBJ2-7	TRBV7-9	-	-	TGTGCCAGCAGCCACGGGGTTGCCTACGAGCAGTACTTC	CASSHGVAYEQYF
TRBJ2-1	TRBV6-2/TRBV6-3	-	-	TGTGCCAGCAGTTACGAAGGTATGAGCTCCTACAATGAGCAGTTCTTC	CASSYEGMSSYNEQFF
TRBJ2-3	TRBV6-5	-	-	TGTGCCAGCAGTTACCGACGGGGGCCCAGCACAGATACGCAGTATTTT	CASSYRRGPSTDTQYF
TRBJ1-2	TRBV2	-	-	TGTGCCAGCAACGACCGGAGTATCTATGGCTACACCTTC	CASNDRSIYGYTF
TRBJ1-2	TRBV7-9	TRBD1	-	TGTGCCAGCAGCTTAGATTCCCTACAGGGGAACTATGGCTACACCTTC	CASSLDSLQGNYGYTF
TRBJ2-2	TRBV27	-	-	TGTGCCAGCACCCCCCTAGGCAGGCGGGCCGGGGAGCTGTTTTTT	CASTPLGRRAGELFF
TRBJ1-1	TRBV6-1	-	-	TGTGCCAGCAGTTCCCCCCCATTGAACACTGAAGCTTTCTTT	CASSSPPLNTEAFF
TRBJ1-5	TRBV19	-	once	TGTGCCAGTAGTCCCCATAGACAAGATCAGCCCCAGCATTTT	CASSPHRQDQPQHF
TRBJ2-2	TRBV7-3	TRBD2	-	TGTGCCAGCAGCGCCGGGACTAGCGCACACCGGGGAGCTGTTTTT	CASSAGTSAHRGAVF
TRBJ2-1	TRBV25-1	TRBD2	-	TGTGCCAGCAGGCGGGGGAACTCCTACAATGAGCAGTTCTTC	CASRRGNSYNEQFF
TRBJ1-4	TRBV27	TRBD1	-	TGTGCCAGCGGCACGCCTCCGGGACAGGGAATTGGAAAACTGTTTTTT	CASGTPPGQGIGKLFF
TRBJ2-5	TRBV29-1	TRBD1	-	TGCAGCGTTTGGACAGGGGTGGGGGAGACCCAGTACTTC	CSVWTGVGETQYF
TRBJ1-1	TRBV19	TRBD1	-	TGTGCCAGTAGTATCGGGACAGGGGGAGCTTTCTTT	CASSIGTGGAFF
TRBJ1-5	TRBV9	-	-	TGTGCCAGCAGCCCTGGCGGAGGGGTGCTTCAGCCCCAGCATTTT	CASSPGGGVLQPQHF
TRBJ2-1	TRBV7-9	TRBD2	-	TGTGCCAGCAGCCTCGCACTAGCGTCCTTATACAATGAGCAGTTCTTC	CASSLALASLYNEQFF
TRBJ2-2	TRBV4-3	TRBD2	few	TGCGCCAGCAGCCAAGCCCCCCCCGGGACTAGCGACGGGGAGCTGTTTTTT	CASSQAPPGTSDGELFF
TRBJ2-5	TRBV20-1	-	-	TGCAGTGCTAGTACCCTAGGTCTTAAGGTTGAGACCCAGTACTTC	CSASTLGLKVETQYF
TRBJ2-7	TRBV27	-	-	TGTGCCAGCAGTTTACGGGGGACAGTTTCCTACGAGCAGTACTTC	CASSLRGTVSYEQYF
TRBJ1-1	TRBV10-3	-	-	TGTGCCATCAGTTGGACAGCCAGGAACACTGAAGCTTTCTTT	CAISWTARNTEAFF
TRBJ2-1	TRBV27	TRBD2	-	TGTGCCAGCAGTTTCAGGAGGGGAGGGGATGAGCAGTTCTTC	CASSFRRGGDEQFF
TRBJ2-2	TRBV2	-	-	TGTGCCAGCATGGACACAAACACCGGGGAGCTGTTTTTT	CASMDTNTGELFF
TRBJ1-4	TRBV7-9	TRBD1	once	TGTGCCAGCAGCTTATCGACAGGGGGCTATGAAAAACTGTTTTTT	CASSLSTGGYEKLFF